This T cell receptor beta chain was observed in a study of Ad26.COV2.S vaccination and SARS-CoV-2 variants. On the study more broadly: Participants got Ad26.COV2.S intramuscularly, once or twice 56 days apart.

CDR1 is SGHDT and CDR2 is YYEEEE in the germline V gene. V dropped 1 base and J dropped 4 bases, with 6 bases sitting between them. The CDR3 loop spans 13 amino acids. Sequencing was performed with immunoSEQ multiplex PCR; in TCRdb, only in-frame clones are kept and a portion is missing. Among about 480,000 clones listed, roughly 85% were seen once. Treatment given: roughly 18 received Ad26.COV2.S at low or high dose, single or two shots; roughly five received placebo; per-sample allocation not given. Specimen acquisition occurred on day 63 following the initial vaccine or placebo injection. The donor was a Boston adult aged 18-55 years.

The starting material was peripheral blood, obtained in a trial of Ad26.COV2.S vaccine versus placebo. V gene TRBV5-6 combines with J gene TRBJ1-3, with D possibly being TRBD1 (5 bases). This sequence was found in a person aged 18-65 years who received the Ad26.COV2.S COVID-19 vaccine or a placebo. In nucleotides, the CDR3 is TGTGCCAGCAGCTTGTGGGGGGGAAACACCATATATTTT. It encodes CASSLWGGNTIYF.